This record looks at one TCR beta chain sequence and its context. This specimen comes from a study of tumor-infiltrating lymphocytes in oesophageal squamous cell carcinoma. TCRdb re-analysed the PCR reads in MiXCR, keeping a single row per CDR3 protein. This table holds 12,000 or so distinct CDR3 sequences, about 55% found once. The sequenced sample consisted of esophageal tumor tissue. This receptor was identified in a female donor with esophageal squamous cell carcinoma.

Here the CDR3 DNA reads TGTGCCAGCAGCCCGGGACTAGCGGAATCCTACAATGAGCAGTTCTTC. It yields the protein CASSPGLAESYNEQFF. The chain uses TRBV7-2 and TRBJ2-1; TRBD2 aligns across 11 bases. J lost 1 base, V lost 5 bases, and 4 bases had no gene match. Germline V lookup: CDR1 SGHTA, CDR2 FQGNSA. This CDR3 is built from 16 residues. Based on the CDR3 plus reference TRBV7-2 and TRBJ2-1, the full variable domain is GAGVSQSPSNKVTEKGKDVELRCDPISGHTALYWYRQSLGQGLEFLIYFQGNSAPDKSGLPSDRFSAERTGGSVSTLTIQRTQQEDSAVYLCASSPGLAESYNEQFFGPGTRLTVL.